This T cell receptor (beta chain) was recorded in a study of blood T cell repertoires in COVID-19 (dated by TCRdb to about 2020). Background on the whole study: Samples covering the acute and convalescent phases of COVID-19 were provided by collaborators in the United States, Italy and Spain. The prospective study material was composed of cDNA or gDNA derived from T cells, B-cell-depleted T cells, or PBMCs. Subjects who had been exposed to COVID-19, were actively infected with it, or had recovered from it provided the deeply sampled blood TCRbeta repertoires that made up the dataset. The repertoires were released in a freely available public database intended as a resource for research on the immune response to SARS-CoV-2. The samples were drawn from the first 160 participants of the ongoing ImmuneRACE study and from 950 to 1,500 subjects provided by 6 global collaborators. Nearly every sample came with metadata listing a de-identified subject ID, COVID-19 status, age in years and sex. Where available, HLA class I and class II types were obtained from metadata supplied by the sample provider rather than from assay-based typing.

The immunoSEQ Assay, a bias-controlled multiplex PCR, was used to amplify TCRbeta CDR3 regions from genomic DNA. As for the original processing: Nucleated cell counts per sample were estimated from amplification of reference gene primers within the assay. Sequence reads were collapsed and filtered to measure the absolute abundance of every unique TCRbeta CDR3 rearrangement. For each sample, productive Simpson clonality was calculated as the square root of Simpson's diversity index over productive rearrangements. TCRdb carries this immuneACCESS record with in-frame sequences only. Its versions omit some clonotypes, under half of them owing to an unresolved V gene in the studies checked, with the rest unexplained. The D gene and trimming were derived from the DNA, and the V and J assignments and clone size from that table. Counted in this sample were about 220,000 clones; over 70% of them appeared once. The top ten hold roughly 7% of the sample.

Collaborating institutions collected whole blood in K2EDTA tubes following their own protocols. For TCRbeta analysis, collaborator samples were shipped as frozen whole blood, as isolated PBMCs, or as DNA extracted from either sample type. The junction shows trimming of 6 bases on V and 6 bases on J, plus 7 bases between the germline ends. From its cysteine to its phenylalanine, the CDR3 spans 11 amino acids. The CDR3 DNA has 33 bases and is translated from base 1. CDR1 and CDR2 (ENHRY, SYGVKD) derive from the germline V gene. This clone was picked up one time. Its antigen specificity is not known. No base quality values were provided; no much bigger clone lies one nucleotide off. Paper-wide results and their limitations: Clinical and demographic metadata were provided uncurated, with the amount varying by source and participant.

Recombination joined TRBV10-3 with TRBJ2-3, with the D gene not confidently named. The clonotype originates from a woman in her sixties or seventies with acute or convalescent COVID-19. Sequencing used peripheral blood. The CDR3 loop reads CAISGSDTQYF. The DNA is TGTGCCATCAGCGGGTCCGATACGCAGTATTTT.